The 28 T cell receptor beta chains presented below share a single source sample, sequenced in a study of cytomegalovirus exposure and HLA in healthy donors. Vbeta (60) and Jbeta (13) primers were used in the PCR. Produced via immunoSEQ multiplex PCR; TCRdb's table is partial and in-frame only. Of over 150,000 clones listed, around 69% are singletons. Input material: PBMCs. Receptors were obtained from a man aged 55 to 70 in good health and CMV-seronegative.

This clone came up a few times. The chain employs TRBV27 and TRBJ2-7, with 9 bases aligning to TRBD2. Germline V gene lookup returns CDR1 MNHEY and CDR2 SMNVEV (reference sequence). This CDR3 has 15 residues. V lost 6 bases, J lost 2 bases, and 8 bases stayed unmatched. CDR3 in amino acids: CASRLNLAGAYEQYF. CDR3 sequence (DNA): TGTGCCAGCAGACTGAATTTAGCGGGGGCCTACGAGCAGTACTTC.

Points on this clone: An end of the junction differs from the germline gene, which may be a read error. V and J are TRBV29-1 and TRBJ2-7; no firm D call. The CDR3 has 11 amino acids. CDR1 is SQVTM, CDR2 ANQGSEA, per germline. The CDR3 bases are TGCAGCGTTAAAGGGTCCTACGAGCAATACTTC. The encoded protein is CSVKGSYEQYF.

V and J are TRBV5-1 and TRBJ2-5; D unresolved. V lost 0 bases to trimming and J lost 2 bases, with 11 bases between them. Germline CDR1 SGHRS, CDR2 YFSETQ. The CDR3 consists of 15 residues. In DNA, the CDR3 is TGCGCCAGCAGCTTGGTCGGGTCCAAACAAGAGACCCAGTACTTC. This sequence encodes CASSLVGSKQETQYF.

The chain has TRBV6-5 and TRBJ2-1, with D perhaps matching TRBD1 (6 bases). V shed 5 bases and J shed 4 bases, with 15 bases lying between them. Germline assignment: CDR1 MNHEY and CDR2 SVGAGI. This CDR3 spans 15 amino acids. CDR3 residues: CASSVTGQIYNEQFF. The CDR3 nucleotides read TGTGCCAGCAGTGTCACGGGACAAATTTACAATGAGCAGTTCTTC.

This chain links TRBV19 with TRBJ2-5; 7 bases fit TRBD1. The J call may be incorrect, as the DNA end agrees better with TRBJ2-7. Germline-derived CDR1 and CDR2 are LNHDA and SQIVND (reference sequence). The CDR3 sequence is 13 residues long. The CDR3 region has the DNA TGTGCCAGTAGCCACAGGGACAGCTACGAGCAGTACTTC. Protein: CASSHRDSYEQYF.

The CDR3 region is CASSIGSGLNSYEQYF. The CDR3 nucleotides read TGTGCCAGTAGTATTGGGTCAGGGCTCAACTCCTACGAGCAGTACTTC. The chain joins TRBV19 to TRBJ2-7; D may be TRBD1 (5 bases). This CDR3 is built from 16 residues. Trimming took 3 bases from V and 0 from J, leaving 15 bases between them. Germline loops: CDR1 LNHDA, CDR2 SQIVND (reference sequence).

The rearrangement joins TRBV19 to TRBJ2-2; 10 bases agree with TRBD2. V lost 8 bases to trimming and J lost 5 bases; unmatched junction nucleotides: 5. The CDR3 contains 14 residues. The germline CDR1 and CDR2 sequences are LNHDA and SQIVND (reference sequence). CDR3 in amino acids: CASGGLAVTGELFF. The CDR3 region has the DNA TGTGCCAGTGGTGGACTAGCGGTTACCGGGGAGCTGTTTTTT.

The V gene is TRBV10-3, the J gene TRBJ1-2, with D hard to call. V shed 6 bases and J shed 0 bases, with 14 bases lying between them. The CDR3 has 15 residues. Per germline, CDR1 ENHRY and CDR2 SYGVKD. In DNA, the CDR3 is TGTGCCATCAGCCCCTTACAACCGTCTAACTATGGCTACACCTTC. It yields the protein CAISPLQPSNYGYTF.

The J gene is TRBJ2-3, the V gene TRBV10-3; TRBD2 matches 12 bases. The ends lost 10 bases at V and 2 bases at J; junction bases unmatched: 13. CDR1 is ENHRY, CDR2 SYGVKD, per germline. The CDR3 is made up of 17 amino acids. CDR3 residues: CATMTSGGDGFTDTQYF. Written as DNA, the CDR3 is TGTGCCACAATGACTAGCGGGGGAGACGGTTTCACAGATACGCAGTATTTT.

CDR3 loop: CASSLASRTVRNEQYF. The CDR3 DNA sequence: TGCGCCAGCAGCTTGGCCTCGAGGACAGTGAGGAACGAGCAGTACTTC. The genes are TRBV5-1 and TRBJ2-5, with TRBD1 as a possible D gene (6 bases). The DNA matches TRBJ2-7 better at its end, which makes the J call doubtful. This CDR3 is built from 16 residues. Germline V CDR1 and CDR2: SGHRS, YFSETQ.

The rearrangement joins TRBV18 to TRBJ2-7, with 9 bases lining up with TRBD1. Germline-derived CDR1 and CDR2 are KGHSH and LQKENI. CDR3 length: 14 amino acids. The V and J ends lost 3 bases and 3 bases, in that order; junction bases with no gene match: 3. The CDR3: CASSPGTGRYEQYF. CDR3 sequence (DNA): TGTGCCAGCTCACCGGGGACAGGGCGCTACGAGCAGTACTTC.

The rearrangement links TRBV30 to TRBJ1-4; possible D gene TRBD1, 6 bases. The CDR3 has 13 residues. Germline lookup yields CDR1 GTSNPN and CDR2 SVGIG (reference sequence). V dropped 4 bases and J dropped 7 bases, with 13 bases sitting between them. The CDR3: CAWNRERFEKLFF. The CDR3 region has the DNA TGTGCCTGGAACAGGGAGAGGTTTGAAAAACTGTTTTTT.

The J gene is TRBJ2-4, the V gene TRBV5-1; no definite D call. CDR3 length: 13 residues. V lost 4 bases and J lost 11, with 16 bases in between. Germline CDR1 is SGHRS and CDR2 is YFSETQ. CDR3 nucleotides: TGCGCCAGCAGCCCGAATACGGGTGGCCTTCAGTACTTC. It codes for CASSPNTGGLQYF.

CDR3 DNA sequence: TGTGCCAGCAGCTTAGCGGTCGGGACAGGGGGAACTGAAGCTTTCTTT. Protein sequence: CASSLAVGTGGTEAFF. The rearrangement links TRBV7-6 to TRBJ1-1; 11 bases are a match to TRBD1. The CDR3 length is 16 residues. CDR1 SGHVS and CDR2 FNYEAQ come from the germline V gene. V was pared by 0 bases and J by 5 bases, with 5 bases of the junction left unmatched.

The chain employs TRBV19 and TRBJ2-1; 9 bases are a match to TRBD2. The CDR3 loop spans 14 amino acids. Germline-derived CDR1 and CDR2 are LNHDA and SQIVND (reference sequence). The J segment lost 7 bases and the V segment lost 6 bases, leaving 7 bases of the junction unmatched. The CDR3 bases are TGTGCCAGTAGGTCTCTAGCGGGGCGGAATGAGCAGTTCTTC. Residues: CASRSLAGRNEQFF.

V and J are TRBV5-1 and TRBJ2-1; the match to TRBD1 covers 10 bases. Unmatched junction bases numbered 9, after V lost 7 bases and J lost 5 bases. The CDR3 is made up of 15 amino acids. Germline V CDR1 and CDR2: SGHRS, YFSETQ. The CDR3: CASWETGGRNNEQFF. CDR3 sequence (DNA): TGCGCCAGCTGGGAGACAGGGGGCCGGAACAATGAGCAGTTCTTC.

The CDR3 DNA sequence: TGCAGTGCTAGTAGGGCGGGAAGGCAGTACTTC. This codes for CSASRAGRQYF. The V gene is TRBV20-1, the J gene TRBJ2-7, with D possibly TRBD2 on 6 matching bases. Germline loops: CDR1 DFQATT, CDR2 SNEGSKA (reference sequence). Deletions cut 3 bases from V and 9 bases from J, with 12 bases between. The CDR3 spans 11 residues.

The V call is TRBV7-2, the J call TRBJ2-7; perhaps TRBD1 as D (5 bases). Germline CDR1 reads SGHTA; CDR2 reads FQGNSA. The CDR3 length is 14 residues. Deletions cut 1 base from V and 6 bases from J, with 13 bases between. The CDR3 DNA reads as TGTGCCAGCAGCTTAGGGACACAGCTCACCGAGCAGTACTTC. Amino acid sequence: CASSLGTQLTEQYF.

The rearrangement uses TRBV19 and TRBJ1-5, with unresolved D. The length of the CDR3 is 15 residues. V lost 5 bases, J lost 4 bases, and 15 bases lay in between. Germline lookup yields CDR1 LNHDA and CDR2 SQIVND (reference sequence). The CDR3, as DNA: TGTGCCAGTAGTCCGGGGATGAGAGGTAATCAGCCCCAGCATTTT. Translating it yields CASSPGMRGNQPQHF.

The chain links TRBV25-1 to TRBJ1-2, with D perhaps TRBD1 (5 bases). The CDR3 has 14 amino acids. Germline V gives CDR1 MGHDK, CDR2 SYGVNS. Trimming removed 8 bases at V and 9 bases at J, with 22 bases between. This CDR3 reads CASGEEGGDLRYTF. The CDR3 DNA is TGTGCCAGCGGGGAGGAGGGAGGGGACCTGCGCTACACCTTC.

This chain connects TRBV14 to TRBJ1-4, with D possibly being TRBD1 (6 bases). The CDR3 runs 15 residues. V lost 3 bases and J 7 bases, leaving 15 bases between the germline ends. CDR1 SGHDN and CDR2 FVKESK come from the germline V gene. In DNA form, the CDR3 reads TGTGCCAGCAGCCAGCTGGGAAGAGGGGGTGAAAAACTGTTTTTT. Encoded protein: CASSQLGRGGEKLFF.

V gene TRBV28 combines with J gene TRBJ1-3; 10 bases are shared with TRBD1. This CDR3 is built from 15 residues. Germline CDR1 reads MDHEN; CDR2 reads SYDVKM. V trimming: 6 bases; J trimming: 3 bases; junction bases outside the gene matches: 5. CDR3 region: CASRPTGGRGNTIYF. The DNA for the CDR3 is TGTGCCAGCAGACCGACAGGGGGCCGTGGAAACACCATATATTTT.

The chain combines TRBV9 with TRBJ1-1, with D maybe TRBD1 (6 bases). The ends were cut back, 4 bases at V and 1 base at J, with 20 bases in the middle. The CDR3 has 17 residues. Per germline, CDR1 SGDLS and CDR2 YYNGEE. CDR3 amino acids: CASSYGTPNEANTEAFF. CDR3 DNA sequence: TGTGCCAGCAGCTACGGGACACCAAATGAGGCGAACACTGAAGCTTTCTTT.

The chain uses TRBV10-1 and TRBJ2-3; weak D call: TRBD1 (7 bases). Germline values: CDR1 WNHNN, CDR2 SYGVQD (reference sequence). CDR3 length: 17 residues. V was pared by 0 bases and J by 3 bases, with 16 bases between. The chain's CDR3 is CASSESGRQGGTDTQYF. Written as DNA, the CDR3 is TGCGCCAGCAGTGAGTCAGGGCGGCAGGGGGGAACAGATACGCAGTATTTT.

The CDR3 DNA reads TGTGCCAGCAGCCCTTCACAGGGCGTGTCGCAGTACTTC. Translation: CASSPSQGVSQYF. The rearrangement joins TRBV27 to TRBJ2-5; maybe TRBD1 (6 bases). The germline V gene has CDR1 MNHEY and CDR2 SMNVEV (reference sequence). Trimming shortened V by 6 bases and J by 11 bases, and 19 bases separated the two germline ends. The CDR3 has 13 amino acids.

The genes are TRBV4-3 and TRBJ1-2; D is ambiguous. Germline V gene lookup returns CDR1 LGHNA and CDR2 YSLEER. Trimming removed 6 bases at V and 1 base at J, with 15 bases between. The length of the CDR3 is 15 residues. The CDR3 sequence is CASSYSAQINYGYTF. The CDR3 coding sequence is TGCGCCAGCAGTTATTCTGCTCAGATTAACTATGGCTACACCTTC.

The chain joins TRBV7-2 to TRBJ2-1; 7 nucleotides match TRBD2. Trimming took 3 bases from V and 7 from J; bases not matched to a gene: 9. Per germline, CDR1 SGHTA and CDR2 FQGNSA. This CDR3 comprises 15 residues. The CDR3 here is CASSFGSGSGNEQFF. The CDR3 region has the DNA TGTGCCAGCAGCTTTGGTAGCGGGTCGGGGAATGAGCAGTTCTTC.

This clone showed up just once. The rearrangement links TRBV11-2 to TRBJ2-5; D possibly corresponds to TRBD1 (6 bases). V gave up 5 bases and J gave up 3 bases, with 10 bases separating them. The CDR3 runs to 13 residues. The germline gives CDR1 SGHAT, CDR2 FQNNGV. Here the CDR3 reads CASSPGTKETQYF. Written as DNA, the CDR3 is TGTGCCAGCAGCCCGGGGACAAAAGAGACCCAGTACTTC.